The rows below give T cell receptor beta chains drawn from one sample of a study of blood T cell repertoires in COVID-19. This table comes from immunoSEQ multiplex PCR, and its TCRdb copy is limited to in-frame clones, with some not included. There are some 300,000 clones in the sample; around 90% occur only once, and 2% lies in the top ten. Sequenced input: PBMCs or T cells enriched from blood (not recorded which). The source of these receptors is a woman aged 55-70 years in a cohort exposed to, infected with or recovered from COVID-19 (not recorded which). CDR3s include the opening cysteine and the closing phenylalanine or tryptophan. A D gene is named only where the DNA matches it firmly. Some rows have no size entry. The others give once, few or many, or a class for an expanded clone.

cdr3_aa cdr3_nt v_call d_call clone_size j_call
CASSPSRTGGYGYTF TGTGCCAGCTCACCATCGAGGACAGGGGGCTATGGCTACACCTTC TRBV18 TRBD1 . TRBJ1-2
CASSEFQGWRTEAFF TGTGCCAGCAGTGAATTCCAGGGATGGCGCACTGAAGCTTTCTTT TRBV25-1 . . TRBJ1-1
CASSVVGTSGSFYNEQFF TGTGCCAGCAGCGTAGTGGGGACTAGCGGGAGTTTTTACAATGAGCAGTTCTTC TRBV9 TRBD2 . TRBJ2-1
CASSLGQGKAGNTIYF TGCGCCAGCAGCTTGGGACAGGGGAAGGCTGGAAACACCATATATTTT TRBV5-1 TRBD1 . TRBJ1-3
CAISGAYQETQYF TGTGCCATCAGTGGGGCGTACCAAGAGACCCAGTACTTC TRBV10-3 . . TRBJ2-5
CASSRVADRNQPQHF TGTGCCAGCAGCAGAGTCGCCGATCGAAATCAGCCCCAGCATTTT TRBV7-2 . once TRBJ1-5
CATSRDREGSTEAFF TGTGCCACCAGCAGAGATAGGGAGGGGTCCACTGAAGCTTTCTTT TRBV15 . few TRBJ1-1
CASSQPGLAGGGTDTQYF TGCGCCAGCAGCCAACCGGGACTAGCGGGAGGAGGCACAGATACGCAGTATTTT TRBV4-1 TRBD2 few TRBJ2-3
CASSPGVVQFF TGTGCCAGCAGCCCGGGAGTTGTGCAGTTCTTC TRBV7-9 . . TRBJ2-1
CASRILQGEAKNIQYF TGTGCCAGCAGGATATTACAGGGGGAGGCCAAAAACATTCAGTACTTC TRBV5-4 TRBD1 . TRBJ2-4
CAWSSDRGIQETQYF TGTGCCTGGAGTTCGGACAGGGGGATCCAAGAGACCCAGTACTTC TRBV30 TRBD1 . TRBJ2-5
CASNSHGGTQETQYF TGTGCCAGCAACAGTCACGGGGGAACCCAAGAGACCCAGTACTTC TRBV25-1 . . TRBJ2-5
CASTPGQGQETQYF TGTGCCAGCACTCCTGGACAGGGGCAAGAGACCCAGTACTTC TRBV2 TRBD1 . TRBJ2-5
CASSQDLGGQSSYEQYF TGTGCCAGCAGCCAAGATCTTGGGGGACAGTCCTCCTACGAGCAGTACTTC TRBV4-2 TRBD1 . TRBJ2-7
CASSFRDLGTYRYEQYF TGTGCCAGCAGTTTTCGGGATTTAGGGACTTACCGCTACGAGCAGTACTTC TRBV28 . . TRBJ2-7
CASSTRQGTNYGYTF TGTGCCAGCAGTACTCGACAGGGGACTAACTATGGCTACACCTTC TRBV6-5 TRBD1 . TRBJ1-2
CASSVAYSVKGTGELFF TGTGCCAGCAGCGTAGCCTATAGTGTAAAGGGGACCGGGGAGCTGTTTTTT TRBV9 . . TRBJ2-2
CASRLGQGRGGEQYF TGTGCCAGCAGGTTGGGCCAGGGAAGGGGCGGCGAGCAGTACTTC TRBV11-2 . few TRBJ2-7
CAWNTGLANYEQYF TGTGCCTGGAACACGGGACTAGCGAATTACGAGCAGTACTTC TRBV30 TRBD2 . TRBJ2-7
CAWSRQGGNTEAFF TGTGCCTGGAGCAGACAGGGAGGGAACACTGAAGCTTTCTTT TRBV30 TRBD1 once TRBJ1-1
CASSSSGRAYNEQFF TGTGCCAGCAGCTCGAGCGGGAGGGCATACAATGAGCAGTTCTTC TRBV7-2 TRBD2 . TRBJ2-1
CASSLQGMKQPQHF TGTGCCAGCAGCTTACAGGGAATGAAGCAGCCCCAGCATTTT TRBV5-6 . . TRBJ1-5
CASSLTTQGLSSYEQYF TGTGCCAGCAGTTTAACAACACAGGGTCTCAGCTCCTACGAGCAGTACTTC TRBV28 . . TRBJ2-7
CASSPGGRTEAFF TGTGCCAGCAGCCCCGGGGGAAGGACTGAAGCTTTCTTT TRBV28 . . TRBJ1-1